These 25 T cell receptor beta chains share one sample of origin, sequenced in a study of glioma-infiltrating T cells. Amplification of TCR alpha and beta CDR3 regions from RNA used iRepertoire nested multiplex PCR. Each CDR3 protein is one row after TCRdb ran MiXCR on the multiplex PCR reads. The sample gives approximately 100,000 distinct CDR3 sequences, 25% to 30% of which show up once; around 40% is in the top ten. Sequencing used glioma tissue, nonneoplastic brain tissue, or PBMCs (not recorded which). The source is a human donor with low-grade glioma or glioblastoma, undergoing nonglioma brain surgery, or in good health (not recorded which).

This clonotype was detected many times. A much larger clone lies a single base off, so this may be a read error. The V gene is TRBV6-1, the J gene TRBJ1-1; D is unclear. There are 14 residues in the CDR3. CDR1 is MNHNS, CDR2 SASEGT, per germline. CDR3 amino acids: CSSSREIGTTEAFF. The DNA of the CDR3 is TGTTCCAGCAGCCGAGAGATAGGTACCACTGAAGCTTTCTTT.

J is TRBJ2-2 and V is TRBV12-3 or TRBV12-4, with TRBD1 identical over 11 bases. V was pared by 6 bases and J by 6 bases, with 15 bases of the junction left unmatched. CDR3 size: 18 residues. Written as DNA, the CDR3 is TGTGCCAGCAGCCCCGGGACAGGGGGAGTGGTGGGGGCCGGGGAGCTGTTTTTT. Protein sequence: CASSPGTGGVVGAGELFF.

There are many counts of this clonotype. The CDR3 nucleotides read TGCAGTGCTAGTCGCACGAACAATGAGCAGTTCTTC. It is translated as CSASRTNNEQFF. The rearrangement joins TRBV20-1 to TRBJ2-1; no clear D. The germline gives CDR1 DFQATT, CDR2 SNEGSKA (reference sequence). The CDR3 is 12 residues long. Trimming cost V 3 bases and J 5 bases, with 8 bases left between them.

This clonotype was detected ten times or more. At one boundary the junction diverges from the germline segment, which might be a read error. The J gene is TRBJ1-1, the V gene TRBV2; 7 bases are a match to TRBD1. Germline loops: CDR1 SNHLY, CDR2 FYNNEI. There are 14 residues in the CDR3. CDR3 sequence: CASSEGTVYTEAFF. The CDR3 DNA reads TGTGCCAGCAGCGAAGGGACAGTTTACACTGAAGCTTTCTTT. Full variable domain (rest looked up from reference TRBV2 and TRBJ1-1): EPEVTQTPSHQVTQMGQEVILRCVPISNHLYFYWYRQILGQKVEFLVSFYNNEISEKSEIFDDQFSVERPDGSNFTLKIRSTKLEDSAMYFCASSEGTVYTEAFFGQGTRLTVV.

A word on this clonotype: The final CDR3 position lacks the conserved phenylalanine or tryptophan, pointing to a likely read error. The chain carries TRBV20-1 and TRBJ1-2; TRBD1 aligns across 8 bases. V dropped 2 bases and J dropped 8; count of bases not matched to a gene: 13. Germline assignment: CDR1 DFQATT and CDR2 SNEGSKA (reference sequence). The CDR3 is made up of 15 amino acids. The DNA for the CDR3 is TGCAGTGCTAGAAGTCCTCGGCAGGGGGCTAGGGGCTACACCTCC. Encoded protein: CSARSPRQGARGYTS.

This clonotype was recorded only once. Given a much more abundant clone one base away, this may be a read error. This chain links TRBV27 with TRBJ2-5; D may correspond to TRBD1 or TRBD2 (5 bases each). The CDR3 extends over 16 amino acids. Germline-derived CDR1 and CDR2 are MNHEY and SMNVEV (reference sequence). V lost 7 bases to trimming and J lost 1 base, with 19 bases between them. The CDR3 bases are TGTGCCAGCATGGCCTCTTTAGGGACCGGCCAAGAGACCCAGTACTTC. It codes for CASMASLGTGQETQYF.

This chain connects TRBV29-1 to TRBJ2-5; D is possibly TRBD1 (6 bases). The closer fit of TRBJ1-2 to the DNA end suggests the J call may be wrong. The CDR3 has 15 amino acids. Per germline, CDR1 SQVTM and CDR2 ANQGSEA. The chain's CDR3 is CSVLWGLEGSGGYTF. The DNA for the CDR3 is TGCAGCGTCCTTTGGGGGCTCGAGGGTTCGGGAGGCTACACCTTC.

The rearrangement joins TRBV7-9 to TRBJ2-7; D gene uncertain. V lost 3 bases to trimming and J lost 7 bases, with 13 bases between them. Germline CDR1 SEHNR, CDR2 FQNEAQ (reference sequence). The CDR3 runs to 13 residues. CDR3 sequence reads: CASSFDTPREQYF. In DNA form, the CDR3 reads TGTGCCAGCAGCTTTGACACTCCGCGGGAGCAGTACTTC.

On this clonotype: A much larger clone lies one base from this, so it may be a read error. The chain joins TRBV20-1 to TRBJ1-2; D not resolved. V was pared by 1 base and J by 4 bases, with 16 bases between. Germline-derived CDR1 and CDR2 are DFQATT and SNEGSKA (reference sequence). There are 15 residues in the CDR3. CDR3 nucleotide sequence: TGCAGTGCTAGAGCGTCCCAGAATTACTTCTATGGCTACACCTTC. This codes for CSARASQNYFYGYTF.

There are many counts of this clonotype. The chain couples TRBV20-1 to TRBJ1-4; D is perhaps TRBD1 (5 bases). Trimming left V 0 bases short and J 0 bases short, with 20 bases between. Germline V gene data show CDR1 as DFQATT and CDR2 as SNEGSKA (reference sequence). This CDR3 is built from 19 residues. The CDR3 sequence is CSARDESWGVPATNEKLFF. The CDR3, as DNA: TGCAGTGCTAGAGATGAGTCCTGGGGCGTGCCAGCAACTAATGAAAAACTGTTTTTT.

The J gene is TRBJ1-6, the V gene TRBV9, with 7 nucleotides matching TRBD1. The CDR3 spans 12 residues. V lost 4 bases and J lost 12; bases outside the gene matches: 4. Germline loops: CDR1 SGDLS, CDR2 YYNGEE. The CDR3 DNA follows: TGTGCCAGCAGCTCACAGGGGCAACCCCTCCACTTT. Translating gives CASSSQGQPLHF.

At least ten counts were recorded for this clonotype. The chain employs TRBV7-2 and TRBJ1-3; D is ambiguous. CDR1 is SGHTA and CDR2 is FQGNSA in the germline V gene. This CDR3 region has 16 residues. V was clipped by 2 bases and J by 1 base, with 12 bases between them. The CDR3 protein is CASSLHRTPSGNTIYF. CDR3 sequence (DNA): TGTGCCAGCAGCTTACACAGAACACCGTCTGGAAACACCATATATTTT.

At least ten counts were recorded for this clonotype. The gene calls are TRBV6-6 and TRBJ2-1, with D perhaps matching TRBD1 or TRBD2 (5 bases each). The CDR3 consists of 16 residues. Germline CDR1 is MNHNY and CDR2 is SVGAGI (reference sequence). The V and J ends lost 2 bases and 0 bases respectively, with 11 bases between them. The DNA for the CDR3 is TGTGCCAGCAGTTACGGGGACCCCTTCTCCTACAATGAGCAGTTCTTC. Its translation is CASSYGDPFSYNEQFF.

The chain joins TRBV14 to TRBJ2-3; 8 nucleotides line up with TRBD2. The CDR3 is 15 amino acids. From germline, CDR1 is SGHDN and CDR2 FVKESK. V lost 0 bases and J lost 8; bases outside the gene matches: 7. The CDR3 spells CASSQDAGGWATQYF. In nucleotides, the CDR3 is TGTGCCAGCAGCCAAGACGCGGGGGGCTGGGCTACGCAGTATTTT. Complete variable domain (other parts from reference TRBV14 and TRBJ2-3): EAGVTQFPSHSVIEKGQTVTLRCDPISGHDNLYWYRRVMGKEIKFLLHFVKESKQDESGMPNNRFLAERTGGTYSTLKVQPAELEDSGVYFCASSQDAGGWATQYFGPGTRLTVL.

Notes on this clonotype: An end of the junction does not agree with germline; a read error may underlie this. V gene TRBV5-1 combines with J gene TRBJ2-1; D may be TRBD2 (6 bases). The CDR3 is 14 residues long. The V gene's germline CDR1 is SGHRS and CDR2 YFSETQ. DNA of the CDR3: TGCGCCAGCAGTTTGGACCGGGGGAATGCTGAGCAGTTCTTC. Its protein is CASSLDRGNAEQFF. Combining the CDR3 with reference TRBV5-1 and TRBJ2-1 gives the whole variable domain KAGVTQTPRYLIKTRGQQVTLSCSPISGHRSVSWYQQTPGQGLQFLFEYFSETQRNKGNFPGRFSGRQFSNSRSEMNVSTLELGDSALYLCASSLDRGNAEQFFGPGTRLTVL.

Remarks on this clonotype: Possible read error: a much larger clone is one base away. This chain connects TRBV29-1 to TRBJ1-1; D gene uncertain. Germline CDR1 SQVTM, CDR2 ANQGSEA. This CDR3 comprises 13 residues. CDR3 nucleotides: TGCAGAGCCGGGGAACAGATTAACACTGAAGCTTTCTTT. This encodes CRAGEQINTEAFF.

This clonotype was recorded many times. The V gene is TRBV2, the J gene TRBJ2-4; no firm D call. The germline gives CDR1 SNHLY, CDR2 FYNNEI. The V end lost 3 bases, the J end lost 6 bases, and 6 bases lay between the germline ends. The CDR3 totals 12 residues. In nucleotides, the CDR3 is TGTGCCAGCAGTGATCACAGAAACATTCAGTACTTC. Protein sequence: CASSDHRNIQYF.

J is TRBJ1-4 and V is TRBV12-3 or TRBV12-4; possible D gene TRBD1, 5 bases. Trimming took 6 bases from V and 12 from J, leaving 20 bases between them. This CDR3 is 14 amino acids long. CDR3 sequence: CASSPLRGPGQLFF. CDR3 bases: TGTGCCAGCAGCCCCTTGCGGGGACCGGGACAACTGTTTTTT.

The CDR3 region has the DNA TGTGCCAGCAAGACCCCCGGGACCATTATGACGCCCCAGCATTTT. Amino acids: CASKTPGTIMTPQHF. The chain links TRBV6-1 to TRBJ1-5; perhaps TRBD1 as D (5 bases). V lost 7 bases and J lost 9, with 22 bases in between. Germline CDR1 is MNHNS and CDR2 is SASEGT. The CDR3 extends over 15 amino acids.

Turning to this clonotype: Since a much larger clone is just one base distant, this may be a read error. V gene TRBV6-2 or TRBV6-3 combines with J gene TRBJ2-7, with D tentatively TRBD2 (5 bases). The DNA end lines up better with TRBJ2-5; the J call may be wrong. This CDR3 has 15 residues. Germline values: CDR1 MNHEY, CDR2 SVGEGT. Here the CDR3 reads CASSQSGGRKETQYF. Here the CDR3 DNA reads TGTGCCAGCAGTCAATCCGGAGGACGGAAAGAGACCCAGTACTTC.

This chain connects TRBV3-1 to TRBJ1-2; 9 bases align to TRBD1. J lost 6 bases, V lost 5 bases, and 7 bases had no gene match. The CDR3 runs 14 residues. Germline V gene lookup returns CDR1 LGHDT and CDR2 YNNKEL (reference sequence). The DNA of the CDR3 is TGTGCCAGCAGCGCCCGGGACAGGGCCCATGGCTACACCTTC. Encoded protein: CASSARDRAHGYTF.

This clonotype was seen only a few times. The CDR3 spells CASRTPFMNTEAFF. The CDR3 DNA sequence: TGTGCCAGCAGAACACCCTTCATGAACACTGAAGCTTTCTTT. The rearrangement joins TRBV7-2 to TRBJ1-1; D remains unclear. Trimming pared 6 bases from V and 0 bases from J, leaving 11 bases between. The CDR3 consists of 14 residues. Germline V gene data show CDR1 as SGHTA and CDR2 as FQGNSA.

The genes are TRBV2 and TRBJ1-3; 7 bases are shared with TRBD1. Germline lookup yields CDR1 SNHLY and CDR2 FYNNEI. CDR3 length: 18 residues. V trimming: 6 bases; J trimming: 0 bases; junction bases outside the gene matches: 14. The CDR3 DNA reads as TGTGCCAGCAGCTACCTTGGGGGACAGCGGAGCTCTGGAAACACCATATATTTT. Protein sequence: CASSYLGGQRSSGNTIYF.

This clonotype was observed many times. The V call is TRBV20-1, the J call TRBJ1-1; a weak D match, TRBD1 (5 bases). V lost 0 bases, J lost 1 base, and 12 bases lay in between. The CDR3 loop spans 15 amino acids. Germline V lookup: CDR1 DFQATT, CDR2 SNEGSKA (reference sequence). The CDR3 region has the DNA TGCAGTGCTAGAGATCCTCAGGGTCCGAACACTGAAGCTTTCTTT. Protein product: CSARDPQGPNTEAFF.

This clonotype showed up just a few times. V usage is TRBV29-1 and J usage is TRBJ2-1, with 7 nucleotides matching TRBD1. CDR1 is SQVTM and CDR2 is ANQGSEA in the germline V gene. The CDR3 is 14 residues long. V dropped 3 bases and J dropped 6; count of bases not matched to a gene: 8. This CDR3 reads CSVDEPTGFNEQFF. The CDR3 DNA follows: TGCAGCGTTGACGAGCCGACAGGGTTCAATGAGCAGTTCTTC.